Listed below are T cell receptor beta chains from one sample, sequenced in a study of T cells in Graves' hyperthyroidism and ophthalmopathy. Using its own MiXCR run on the multiplex PCR reads, TCRdb lists one record per CDR3 protein. The table lists approximately 330,000 distinct CDR3 sequences, around 20% of them singletons. The sample comprised blood. The source is a woman in her forties or fifties with Graves' hyperthyroidism. The CDR3 runs from the conserved cysteine through the conserved F or W. A D gene is named only where the DNA matches it firmly. The size entry is marked missing in some rows and otherwise reads once, few, many or a size class.

clone size,J gene,D gene,V gene,CDR3 DNA,CDR3 protein
-,TRBJ2-6,-,TRBV7-9,TGTGCCAGCAGCTTACTTTCCGGGGGCCTCGTCCTGACTTTC,CASSLLSGGLVLTF
many,TRBJ1-1,-,TRBV7-8,TGTGCCAGCAGCTTAAGCAATCGGATGAACACTGAAGCTTTCTTT,CASSLSNRMNTEAFF
many,TRBJ2-7,-,TRBV28,TGTGCCAGCAGTCCCACGGCCTACGAGCAGTACTTC,CASSPTAYEQYF
-,TRBJ2-1,TRBD2,TRBV11-2,TGTGCCAGCAGCCCGGAGGGACTAGCGACTCTCCTTTACAATGAGCAGTTCTTC,CASSPEGLATLLYNEQFF
many,TRBJ1-1,TRBD1,TRBV28,TGTGCCAGCACCATACAGGGGGGGACTGAAGCTTTCTTT,CASTIQGGTEAFF
many,TRBJ1-5,-,TRBV28,TGTGCCAGCATCCCCTCGGGAAATCAGCCCCAGCATTTT,CASIPSGNQPQHF
few,TRBJ2-5,TRBD2,TRBV27,TGTGCCAGCAGTACCACTAGCGGGGGGCATTCCCGAGAGACCCAGTACTTC,CASSTTSGGHSRETQYF
many,TRBJ2-1,TRBD2,TRBV18,TGTGCCAGCTCACCCGACCGGGACTACTACAATGAGCAGTTCTTC,CASSPDRDYYNEQFF
many,TRBJ1-1,TRBD1,TRBV29-1,TGCAGCGTTCAGGGACAGTCGAACACTGAAGCTTTCTTT,CSVQGQSNTEAFF
few,TRBJ2-2,TRBD2,TRBV3-1,TGTGCCAGCAGCCAGACAGCGGGAGGGGCCGGGGGGCTGTTTTTT,CASSQTAGGAGGLFF
-,TRBJ2-1,TRBD2,TRBV7-3,TGTGCCAGCAGCCCGACTAGCGGGAGAAATGAGCAGTTCTTC,CASSPTSGRNEQFF
-,TRBJ1-4,-,TRBV5-6,TGTGCCAGCAGCCCGGCAGGGGTTGATGAAAAACTGTTTTTT,CASSPAGVDEKLFF
few,TRBJ1-2,TRBD1,TRBV11-3,TGTGCCAGCAGTCGGGGACAGGGAAGTTATGGCTACACCTTC,CASSRGQGSYGYTF
few,TRBJ1-4,-,TRBV7-8,TGTGCCAGCAGCCCCCAAAGACCAACTAATGAAAAACTGTTTTTT,CASSPQRPTNEKLFF
few,TRBJ1-5,-,TRBV5-5,TGTGCCAGCAGCCTGGACGGAACGAATCAGCCCCAGCATTTT,CASSLDGTNQPQHF
many,TRBJ1-1,TRBD1,TRBV27,TGTGCCAGCAGTACTGGACAGGGGGCGAGGAGCACTGAAGCTTTCTTT,CASSTGQGARSTEAFF
many,TRBJ1-1,TRBD1,TRBV2,TGTGCCAGCAGGTTAACAGGGGGGGACATGAACACTGAAGCTTTCTTT,CASRLTGGDMNTEAFF
-,TRBJ1-5,TRBD1,TRBV2,TGTGCCAGCAGGGTACAGGGGGCGGTCAATCAGCCCCAGCATTTT,CASRVQGAVNQPQHF
many,TRBJ2-7,TRBD2,TRBV20-1,TGCAGTGCGGAAGATGGAAGCGGGAGGTCCTACGAGCAGTACTTC,CSAEDGSGRSYEQYF
-,TRBJ1-2,-,TRBV28,TGTGCCAGCAGTTTCGATTTGGGGGACCTGGGAGGCTACACCTTC,CASSFDLGDLGGYTF
few,TRBJ1-2,-,TRBV4-1,TGCGCCAGCAGCCAAGGTGGCATTGAGGCGTATGGCTACACCTTC,CASSQGGIEAYGYTF
many,TRBJ1-2,-,TRBV7-2,TGTGCCAGCAGCTTAGCGAGGGCGTCTGAGGGCTACACCTTC,CASSLARASEGYTF
-,TRBJ2-7,TRBD1,TRBV19,TGTGCCAGTAGTATGGTGGGGACAGGGTTTCCCGAGCAGTACTTC,CASSMVGTGFPEQYF
many,TRBJ2-3,TRBD2,TRBV6-6,TGTGCCAGCAGTTACTCGGTCGGGAGGCCCAGCACAGATACGCAGTATTTT,CASSYSVGRPSTDTQYF
many,TRBJ1-1,-,TRBV12-3/TRBV12-4,TGTGCCAGCAGTTTAATGGGGCTGAACACTGAAGCTTTCTTT,CASSLMGLNTEAFF
few,TRBJ2-2,-,TRBV7-7,TGTGCTAGCAGCTTCCACAGGGAAGCGGGGGAGCTGTTTTTT,CASSFHREAGELFF
many,TRBJ1-5,-,TRBV28,TGTGCCAGCAGTTTCCCGGGTGATCAGCCCCAGCATTTT,CASSFPGDQPQHF
many,TRBJ2-1,-,TRBV7-2,TGTGCCAGCAGCGCCATCGGGGGTTCCTACAATGAGCAGTTCTTC,CASSAIGGSYNEQFF
-,TRBJ2-5,TRBD1,TRBV20-1,TGCAGTGCTTCGCTGACAGGGGCGGTGGGAGAGACCCAGTACTTC,CSASLTGAVGETQYF
few,TRBJ1-6,-,TRBV19,TGTGCCAGTAGTCTCATGACAGGAGGATCACCCCTCCACTTT,CASSLMTGGSPLHF
once,TRBJ1-6,-,TRBV7-3,TGTGCCAGCAGCTTAACCGCGTCTGGGAATTCACCCCTCCACTTT,CASSLTASGNSPLHF
many,TRBJ2-1,TRBD2,TRBV9,TGTGCCAGCAGCCCCCGACTAGCGCTAGGAAAGAGTTCAGAGCAGTTCTTC,CASSPRLALGKSSEQFF
-,TRBJ2-1,-,TRBV12-3/TRBV12-4,TGTGCCAGCACCCCCTCCGTCTACAATGAGCAGTTCTTC,CASTPSVYNEQFF
many,TRBJ2-5,-,TRBV3-1,TGTGCCAGCAGCCAAGGGAGGACCACCACCCGCCAAGAGACCCAGTACTTC,CASSQGRTTTRQETQYF
many,TRBJ2-1,-,TRBV11-2,TGTGCCAGCAGCTTAGACAGGACTCCCTACAATGAGCAGTTCTTC,CASSLDRTPYNEQFF
many,TRBJ2-3,-,TRBV12-3/TRBV12-4,TGTGCCAGCAGTTTTCGGCTGGCAGAGGATACGCAGTATTTT,CASSFRLAEDTQYF
-,TRBJ1-1,-,TRBV7-9,TGTGCCAGCAGCTTTTCAGGGGAGAACACTGAAGCTTTCTTT,CASSFSGENTEAFF
-,TRBJ2-5,TRBD1,TRBV7-2,TGTGCCAGCAGCCAGGGACAGGGGTTCTCGGAGACCCAGTACTTC,CASSQGQGFSETQYF